This TCR beta chain was sequenced in a study of T cell responses to AZD1222 COVID-19 vaccine (dated by TCRdb to the early 2020s). The study in broad terms: AZD1222 recipients whose second dose came at about 4 weeks and those whose second dose came at about 12 weeks were combined into one group, since spike-specific TCR depth and breadth did not differ between the two schedules. A total of approximately 240 trial participants underwent TCR sequencing, of whom 200 to 220 had received two doses of AZD1222 and about 26 had received two doses of the MenACWY control vaccine. Trial participants were enrolled by age into 18-55, 56-69 and 70-plus year subgroups, with around 140, 26 and 57 TCR-sequenced participants respectively. General study outcomes and caveats: The vaccine-associated CD4 TCRs covered the entire spike protein, and the dominant responses fell in regions 160-218 and 743-854. Most participants were white British and females outnumbered males, and the authors suggested that clonal diversity may have been underestimated. After two AZD1222 doses, both the breadth and the depth of spike-specific TCRs were significantly higher than at day 0 and than in MenACWY recipients. No day 14 peak-response samples were available, so repertoires were characterized only after the peak T cell response. Only five or six AZD1222 recipients were SARS-CoV-2 seropositive at baseline, limiting conclusions about previously exposed vaccinees. Epitopes outside the regions mutated in the B.1.351 and B.1.1.7 variants were reportedly recognized by nearly half of the unique spike-specific TCRs. In the small 56-69-year group, the increase in depth fell short of significance, most likely because of low power.

This clone was detected only once. This clone's antigen is unknown. No much larger clone is present one base from it, and per-base qualities are unavailable. The CDR3 regions of human TCRbeta chains were subjected to immunosequencing. As for the original processing: Repertoire TCRs were checked for matches against a reference library of SARS-CoV-2-specific TCRs that had been generated using the MIRA antigen-specificity platform. Breadth was defined as the fraction of unique TCRs that were SARS-CoV-2-associated, and depth was defined as the fraction of total T cells that were SARS-CoV-2-associated. Using the MIRA data, each spike-specific TCR was assigned both to the spike region to which the TCR was reactive and to a CD4 or CD8 class. Log10-transformed breadth and depth values were compared by one-way ANOVA with Sidak's multiple comparisons tests. Here the immuneACCESS table is served through TCRdb, limited to in-frame sequences with V and J called. Missing clones are a known gap in these copies; in checked studies unresolved V genes cover under half, and the rest lacks a known reason. Clonal size and the V and J genes are those of that table, whereas D and trimming came from the DNA. This sample comprises some 150,000 clones, 80% to 95% of them detected only once. The ten top clones hold approximately 5.4% of the sample.

The germline V gene sets CDR1 to SQVTM and CDR2 to ANQGSEA. The CDR3 spans 15 residues, from the cysteine through the phenylalanine. Of all the DNA, just the CDR3 is kept, 45 bases in frame from base 1. V and J are truncated by 6 bases and 0 bases respectively, leaving an intervening sequence of 16 bases. In light of the paper, this sample's time point label describes: baseline before first vaccination. Samples from vaccinated people were obtained from the UK trials COV001 and COV002, which included a single-blind randomized controlled phase 2/3 trial of AZD1222 (ChAdOx1 nCoV-19) in healthy adults. Trial participant PBMC samples were collected at day 0 and day 28 after the second dose for TCRbeta chain sequencing.

This receptor was obtained from an adult in good health. This chain is built from TRBV29-1 and TRBJ2-3, and possibly TRBD2, on 6 matching bases. The sequences come from peripheral blood, collected on day 0 of AZD1222 vaccination. This receptor has the CDR3 CSVGRESLSTDTQYF. Read as DNA, the sequence is TGCAGCGTCGGCCGGGAGTCCCTAAGCACAGATACGCAGTATTTT.